This record concerns one T cell receptor beta chain sequence. The length of the CDR3 is 13 residues. Germline assignment: CDR1 LNHDA and CDR2 SQIVND (reference sequence). The ends were cut back, 7 bases at V and 6 bases at J, with 13 bases in the middle. The sample originates from a study of blood T cell repertoires in COVID-19. Clones were read by immunoSEQ multiplex PCR, and TCRdb kept only the in-frame ones, dropping some. The sample has under 150,000 clones, approximately 89% seen once; the top ten hold 25% to 35%. The TCR originated in a human donor in a cohort sampled during active COVID-19. The chain employs TRBV19 and TRBJ2-1; a weak D match, TRBD1 (5 bases). Sequencing was performed on peripheral blood. The CDR3 spells CASTTDTCNEQFF. In DNA form, the CDR3 reads TGTGCCAGTACCACGGACACCTGCAATGAGCAGTTCTTC.